This TCR beta chain was documented in a study of siplizumab effects on memory and regulatory T cells. The CDR3 extends over 14 amino acids. The junction had 14 bases not matched to a gene; V was cut back by 7 bases and J by 6 bases. Germline CDR1 reads SQVTM; CDR2 reads ANQGSEA. Per individual sample, 80,000 to 100,000 TCR templates were assayed. Only in-frame clones appear in the TCRdb table, and some are missing; sequencing was by immunoSEQ multiplex PCR. The data contain about 46,000 clones, about 93% of them singletons. As concerns this clone: No antigen is known for it.

Findings and caveats of the study: Roughly 75-97% of proliferating CD4+ or CD8+ clones lacked an assignable naive or memory phenotype. A small minority of alloreactive clones were mapped to unstimulated subsets. The alloresponse seemed to draw substantially on naive T cells, which appeared more diverse than memory cells.

Sequencing was carried out using CD8+ T cells sorted from blood. The source is a human donor in good health. The rearrangement uses TRBV29-1 and TRBJ2-7; 8 bases are a match to TRBD2. CDR3 bases: TGCAGCGCCCGTGGGTTAGCGGGACGGAGCGAGCAGTACTTC. Translating it yields CSARGLAGRSEQYF.